These 18 T cell receptor beta chains share one sample of origin, sequenced in a study of beta chain features in type 1 diabetes. Every isolated RNA sample was fully reverse transcribed, so sequencing captured expressed TCRB transcripts. Assay used: immunoSEQ multiplex PCR; TCRdb lists only in-frame clones, some missing. The repertoire includes under 250,000 clones, roughly 14% of them detected once, and more than 0.025% sits in the top ten. Material: naive CD4+ T cells from blood. Every receptor here comes from a woman in her thirties or forties in good health.

This clone came up a few times. This rearrangement joins TRBV14 to TRBJ2-3; 12 bases agree with TRBD2. Per the germline V gene, CDR1 is SGHDN and CDR2 is FVKESK. CDR3 length: 19 residues. Trimming took 2 bases from V and 2 from J; bases not matched to a gene: 11. The CDR3 DNA sequence: TGTGCCAGCAGCCAAAGACTAGCGGGGGCCGGGATATACACAGATACGCAGTATTTT. Translation: CASSQRLAGAGIYTDTQYF.

The rearrangement links TRBV12-5 to TRBJ2-7; D possibly corresponds to TRBD1 (6 bases). This CDR3 comprises 15 residues. V shed 6 bases and J shed 0 bases, with 15 bases lying between them. Germline-derived CDR1 and CDR2 are LGHNT and FRNRAP. CDR3 nucleotide sequence: TGTGCTAGTGGGCAAGTGGGGGCGGCCTCCTACGAGCAGTACTTC. Protein: CASGQVGAASYEQYF.

The chain links TRBV6-1 to TRBJ2-3, with D tentatively TRBD1 (5 bases). CDR1 is MNHNS and CDR2 is SASEGT in the germline V gene. V dropped 3 bases and J dropped 4 bases, with 14 bases sitting between them. CDR3 length equals 15 residues. The CDR3 DNA sequence: TGTGCCAGCAGTGACCCCAGGGTCCCAGCAGATACGCAGTATTTT. Residues: CASSDPRVPADTQYF.

This clone was picked up a small number of times. The chain employs TRBV7-9 and TRBJ1-1; D might be TRBD1 (5 bases). The V gene's germline CDR1 is SEHNR and CDR2 FQNEAQ (reference sequence). V lost 6 bases to trimming and J lost 1 base, with 9 bases between them. The length of the CDR3 is 13 residues. The CDR3 loop reads CASSSDRNTEAFF. Written as DNA, the CDR3 is TGTGCCAGCAGTTCCGACAGGAACACTGAAGCTTTCTTT.

Only a few counts were recorded for this clone. V gene TRBV5-4 combines with J gene TRBJ2-3; 9 bases match TRBD2. The CDR3 totals 17 residues. CDR1 and CDR2 (germline): SGHNT, YYREEE (reference sequence). Trimming cost V 3 bases and J 4 bases; bases outside gene matches: 12. The CDR3 region has the DNA TGTGCCAGCAGCTCCGGAGGGCCTGGGACTAGCTCAGATACGCAGTATTTT. Protein product: CASSSGGPGTSSDTQYF.

This clone occurred a few times. J is TRBJ2-1 and V is TRBV4-2; 13 bases align to TRBD2. V shed 0 bases and J 7 bases; nucleotides not matched to a gene: 12. Germline values: CDR1 LGHNA, CDR2 YNFKEQ. The CDR3 extends over 19 amino acids. The CDR3 protein is CASSQDLRTSGGLWNEQFF. The DNA for the CDR3 is TGTGCCAGCAGCCAAGATTTGAGGACTAGCGGGGGACTGTGGAATGAGCAGTTCTTC.

This clone was picked up a small number of times. V is TRBV9 and J is TRBJ2-7; 12 bases match TRBD2. The ends lost 5 bases at V and 0 bases at J; junction bases unmatched: 9. In germline, CDR1 is SGDLS, CDR2 YYNGEE. The CDR3 is 17 residues long. CDR3 amino acids: CASSTGLAGTSSYEQYF. The CDR3 region has the DNA TGTGCCAGCAGTACAGGACTAGCGGGGACGAGCTCCTACGAGCAGTACTTC.

The chain combines TRBV6-5 with TRBJ2-7, with a tentative D call TRBD2 (6 bases). This CDR3 region has 12 residues. The germline gives CDR1 MNHEY, CDR2 SVGAGI. The V gene lost 10 bases and the J gene lost 2 bases, with 12 bases spanning the gap. CDR3 DNA: TGTGCCACCGTCGGGGGACCCTACGAGCAGTACTTC. Residues: CATVGGPYEQYF.

This clone was observed a handful of times. This chain uses TRBV27 with TRBJ1-1, with 7 bases that match TRBD1. V lost 2 bases and J lost 4; bases outside the gene matches: 7. Germline CDR1 and CDR2: MNHEY and SMNVEV (reference sequence). The CDR3 covers 15 residues. CDR3 protein: CASSLQQGRGTEAFF. The CDR3 bases are TGTGCCAGCAGTTTACAACAGGGGCGCGGCACTGAAGCTTTCTTT.

The V call is TRBV7-9, the J call TRBJ1-1; 7 nucleotides match TRBD1. V gave up 4 bases and J gave up 4 bases; unmatched junction bases: 9. CDR3 length: 15 amino acids. Germline V lookup: CDR1 SEHNR, CDR2 FQNEAQ (reference sequence). CDR3 amino acids: CASSYDRARGTEAFF. DNA for the CDR3: TGTGCCAGCAGCTACGACAGGGCCCGGGGCACTGAAGCTTTCTTT. The variable domain in full, with the rest retrieved from reference TRBV7-9 and TRBJ1-1, is DTGVSQNPRHKITKRGQNVTFRCDPISEHNRLYWYRQTLGQGPEFLTYFQNEAQLEKSRLLSDRFSAERPKGSFSTLEIQRTEQGDSAMYLCASSYDRARGTEAFFGQGTRLTVV.

This sequence joins TRBV7-8 and TRBJ2-5; the D gene is possibly TRBD2 (6 bases). CDR3 length: 17 amino acids. Germline CDR1 and CDR2: SGHVS and FQNEAQ. V lost 2 bases and J 5 bases, leaving 21 bases between the germline ends. The CDR3 here is CASSLRTLGGDSETQYF. The CDR3 DNA sequence: TGTGCCAGCAGCTTAAGGACCCTCGGCGGGGATAGTGAGACCCAGTACTTC.

The V call is TRBV9, the J call TRBJ1-2; no definite D call. CDR1 is SGDLS, CDR2 YYNGEE, per germline. The V end lost 1 base, the J end lost 7 bases, and 11 bases lay between the germline ends. This CDR3 contains 13 residues. In nucleotides, the CDR3 is TGTGCCAGCAGCGTAATCGGGGATATTGGCTACACCTTC. Protein product: CASSVIGDIGYTF.

This clone showed up just a few times. This chain uses TRBV10-3 with TRBJ2-6, with no clear D. The germline CDR1 and CDR2 sequences are ENHRY and SYGVKD. The CDR3 contains 12 residues. Trimming took off 9 bases at V and 3 bases at J, with 6 bases between the two ends. As DNA, the CDR3 is TGTGCCATTCTCGGTGGGGCCAACGTCCTGACTTTC. Protein product: CAILGGANVLTF.

This clone was detected only a few times. The rearrangement links TRBV27 to TRBJ2-3, with 7 bases lining up with TRBD2. The germline CDR1 and CDR2 sequences are MNHEY and SMNVEV (reference sequence). This CDR3 is built from 16 residues. V shed 2 bases, J shed 0 bases, and the junction held 5 bases outside the gene matches. The DNA for the CDR3 is TGTGCCAGCAGTTTACTAGCGGTGACTAGCACAGATACGCAGTATTTT. It encodes CASSLLAVTSTDTQYF.

This clone was observed a few times. The rearrangement uses TRBV2 and TRBJ2-2; maybe TRBD1 (5 bases). The V gene's germline CDR1 is SNHLY and CDR2 FYNNEI. The germline V and J ends were trimmed by 2 bases and 7 bases, with 8 bases remaining between them. The CDR3 has 13 amino acids. Here the CDR3 DNA reads TGTGCCAGCAGTGAACAGGGTTACGGGGAGCTGTTTTTT. Translated: CASSEQGYGELFF.

V and J are TRBV19 and TRBJ1-5; D might be TRBD1 (6 bases). The CDR3 loop spans 16 amino acids. Trimming pared 6 bases from V and 0 bases from J, leaving 15 bases between. Germline V gives CDR1 LNHDA, CDR2 SQIVND (reference sequence). The CDR3 is CASSRLGGDSNQPQHF. The CDR3 DNA is TGTGCCAGTAGCCGCCTAGGGGGGGATAGCAATCAGCCCCAGCATTTT.

In nucleotides, the CDR3 is TGCGCCAGCAGCCCCTTGCGCGGGGAGCTGTTTTTT. Protein: CASSPLRGELFF. The chain joins TRBV23-1 to TRBJ2-2; D ambiguous. TRBV23-1 is recorded as an ORF, its role being uncertain. The CDR3 is 12 residues long. The V end was cut by 6 bases, the J end by 7 bases, with 9 bases between.

This clone has more than one count but fewer than ten. The chain couples TRBV10-2 to TRBJ2-3; 15 bases are a match to TRBD2. Trimming took 7 bases from V and 3 from J; bases not matched to a gene: 8. Germline CDR1 WSHSY, CDR2 SAAADI. This CDR3 region has 17 residues. CDR3 loop: CASIPGGLAGGTDTQYF. The CDR3 DNA is TGCGCCAGCATCCCGGGGGGACTAGCGGGGGGAACAGATACGCAGTATTTT.